Following are 23 T cell receptor beta chains from one sample sequenced in a study of blood T cell repertoires in COVID-19. Sequenced by immunoSEQ multiplex PCR; TCRdb stores in-frame clones only, minus some. The table includes around 220,000 clones, 80% to 85% detected once. Source material: PBMCs or T cells enriched from blood (not recorded which). The receptors originated from a woman in her 40s who had recovered from COVID-19.

This clone has only one observation. This rearrangement joins TRBV11-2 to TRBJ2-3, with TRBD2 as a possible D gene (6 bases). The ends were cut back, 4 bases at V and 1 base at J, with 15 bases in the middle. Germline V gene data show CDR1 as SGHAT and CDR2 as FQNNGV. The CDR3 consists of 16 residues. CDR3 amino acids: CASSWELAMGTDTQYF. The CDR3 DNA sequence: TGTGCCAGCAGCTGGGAACTAGCCATGGGCACAGATACGCAGTATTTT.

In nucleotides, the CDR3 is TGTGCCAGCAGCTTGGGGGCTAGCAATCAGCCCCAGCATTTT. This gives the protein CASSLGASNQPQHF. The chain links TRBV7-9 to TRBJ1-5, with D possibly matching TRBD1 (6 bases). Germline CDR1 reads SEHNR; CDR2 reads FQNEAQ (reference sequence). Trimming cost V 3 bases and J 0 bases, with 6 bases left between them. The CDR3 is 14 residues long.

The V call is TRBV30, the J call TRBJ2-1; 13 bases are a match to TRBD2. V dropped 4 bases and J dropped 2; count of bases not matched to a gene: 8. The CDR3 spans 17 residues. Germline V gene sequence: CDR1 GTSNPN, CDR2 SVGIG (reference sequence). CDR3 nucleotides: TGTGCCTGGAATCCCCGGACTAGCGGGGGTACCTACAATGAGCAGTTCTTC. It encodes CAWNPRTSGGTYNEQFF.

This clone was recorded once. V usage is TRBV27 and J usage is TRBJ1-2, with D perhaps TRBD1 (5 bases). Germline V CDR1 and CDR2: MNHEY, SMNVEV (reference sequence). Trimming stripped 5 bases from V and 6 bases from J, with 28 bases between. The CDR3 runs to 18 residues. This chain's CDR3 is CASSQTLFSGSSVNGYTF. CDR3 nucleotide sequence: TGTGCCAGCAGTCAAACTCTCTTTTCAGGGTCCTCCGTGAATGGCTACACCTTC.

The V call is TRBV7-7, the J call TRBJ2-1; 7 nucleotides align to TRBD2. Germline lookup yields CDR1 SSHAT and CDR2 FNYEAQ (reference sequence). The ends lost 5 bases at V and 7 bases at J; junction bases unmatched: 11. CDR3 length: 15 amino acids. The DNA of the CDR3 is TGTGCCAGCAGCCCCGGGACTGGGGGAGGGAATGAGCAGTTCTTC. Translating gives CASSPGTGGGNEQFF.

This chain connects TRBV19 to TRBJ2-1; TRBD1 agrees at 8 bases. With V trimmed by 6 bases and J by 4 bases, 8 bases remained unmatched. The CDR3 loop spans 15 amino acids. Germline-derived CDR1 and CDR2 are LNHDA and SQIVND (reference sequence). The CDR3 region is CASSIGQGLYNEQFF. The CDR3 DNA follows: TGTGCCAGTAGCATCGGACAGGGCCTATACAATGAGCAGTTCTTC.

This clone appeared once. The V call is TRBV29-1, the J call TRBJ2-5; D is unresolved. The length of the CDR3 is 12 residues. The V and J ends lost 6 bases and 0 bases respectively, with 8 bases between them. The germline gives CDR1 SQVTM, CDR2 ANQGSEA. DNA for the CDR3: TGCAGCGTGTCCCGGGACCAAGAGACCCAGTACTTC. This encodes CSVSRDQETQYF.

This clone appeared once. The chain recombines TRBV19 with TRBJ2-1, with D unresolved. Germline values: CDR1 LNHDA, CDR2 SQIVND (reference sequence). CDR3 length: 14 residues. Trimming removed 3 bases from V and 4 bases from J, with 10 bases in between. Here the CDR3 reads CASSIQAIYNEQFF. The CDR3, as DNA: TGTGCCAGTAGTATTCAGGCCATTTACAATGAGCAGTTCTTC.

V gene TRBV7-8 combines with J gene TRBJ2-2, with D tentatively TRBD2 (5 bases). V was cut by 5 bases and J by 1 base, with 11 bases left in between. Germline V CDR1 and CDR2: SGHVS, FQNEAQ. The CDR3 runs 15 residues. The CDR3, as DNA: TGTGCCAGCAGCCGAGGGCGGCGGAACACCGGGGAGCTGTTTTTT. It is translated as CASSRGRRNTGELFF. Drawing the rest from reference TRBV7-8 and TRBJ2-2, the complete variable domain is GAGVSQSPRYKVAKRGQDVALRCDPISGHVSLFWYQQALGQGPEFLTYFQNEAQLDKSGLPSDRFFAERPEGSVSTLKIQRTQQEDSAVYLCASSRGRRNTGELFFGEGSRLTVL.

The genes are TRBV10-2 and TRBJ2-2, with D hard to call. Trimming removed 7 bases from V and 2 bases from J, with 11 bases in between. Germline values: CDR1 WSHSY, CDR2 SAAADI. There are 14 residues in the CDR3. CDR3 residues: CASTPSSNTGELFF. CDR3 coding DNA: TGCGCCAGCACCCCCAGTTCAAACACCGGGGAGCTGTTTTTT.

The chain is built from TRBV11-2 and TRBJ2-7, with 9 bases identical to TRBD2. The V gene end was trimmed by 1 base and the J gene end by 1 base; junction bases not matched to a gene: 2. CDR3 length: 15 amino acids. Per the germline V gene, CDR1 is SGHAT and CDR2 is FQNNGV. The CDR3 region has the DNA TGTGCCAGCAGCTTAGGACTAGCGGTTTCCTACGAGCAGTACTTC. Translated, it gives CASSLGLAVSYEQYF.

V gene TRBV5-4 combines with J gene TRBJ1-3, with no clear D. CDR1 is SGHNT, CDR2 YYREEE, per germline (reference sequence). V was trimmed by 4 bases and J by 2 bases, leaving 7 bases between them. This CDR3 comprises 13 residues. For the CDR3, the DNA is TGTGCCAGCAGCACGACTCCTGGAAACACCATATATTTT. Protein sequence: CASSTTPGNTIYF.

The chain employs TRBV19 and TRBJ2-5, with a possible D match to TRBD1 (5 bases). Trimming took 5 bases from V and 7 from J, leaving 17 bases between them. Germline V lookup: CDR1 LNHDA, CDR2 SQIVND (reference sequence). The CDR3 extends over 14 amino acids. CDR3 sequence reads: CASSFLAPRGTQYF. The CDR3 bases are TGTGCCAGTAGTTTCCTGGCCCCAAGGGGGACCCAGTACTTC.

The chain has TRBV4-3 and TRBJ2-1; 8 positions match TRBD2. The CDR3 consists of 17 residues. The trim removed 0 bases at V and 3 bases at J, leaving 7 bases unmatched. Per the germline V gene, CDR1 is LGHNA and CDR2 is YSLEER. The DNA for the CDR3 is TGCGCCAGCAGCCAAGATCACGGGACTAGTATCTACAATGAGCAGTTCTTC. Translating gives CASSQDHGTSIYNEQFF.

The chain has TRBV11-3 and TRBJ2-2, with 7 nucleotides matching TRBD1. Losses at the gene ends were 6 bases for V and 5 bases for J; bases not matched to a gene: 9. The CDR3 runs 15 residues. Per the germline V gene, CDR1 is SGHNT and CDR2 is YENEEA. The CDR3 here is CASSLRGPGTGELFF. The CDR3 DNA sequence: TGTGCCAGCAGTCTTAGGGGGCCCGGGACCGGGGAGCTGTTTTTT.

The chain couples TRBV10-3 to TRBJ2-1; the match to TRBD2 covers 12 bases. The V and J ends lost 10 bases and 1 base, in that order; junction bases with no gene match: 17. The CDR3 loop spans 19 amino acids. Germline CDR1 and CDR2: ENHRY and SYGVKD. CDR3 loop: CATIGAGTSGLLSYNEQFF. The CDR3 region has the DNA TGTGCCACGATCGGGGCCGGGACTAGCGGGCTCCTATCCTACAATGAGCAGTTCTTC.

The chain uses TRBV28 and TRBJ2-2; 11 bases are shared with TRBD2. The CDR3 is made up of 15 amino acids. Losses at the gene ends were 6 bases for V and 6 bases for J; bases not matched to a gene: 6. The germline V gene encodes CDR1 MDHEN and CDR2 SYDVKM. The CDR3 loop reads CASRRLAGSAGELFF. The CDR3 DNA sequence: TGTGCCAGCAGAAGACTAGCGGGATCGGCCGGGGAGCTGTTTTTT. Variable domain in full (rest from reference TRBV28 and TRBJ2-2): DVKVTQSSRYLVKRTGEKVFLECVQDMDHENMFWYRQDPGLGLRLIYFSYDVKMKEKGDIPEGYSVSREKKERFSLILESASTNQTSMYLCASRRLAGSAGELFFGEGSRLTVL.

V gene TRBV7-2 combines with J gene TRBJ2-1, with TRBD2 as a possible D gene (5 bases). The CDR3 is 15 amino acids. The germline V gene encodes CDR1 SGHTA and CDR2 FQGNSA. Trimming left V 8 bases short and J 0 bases short, with 14 bases between. CDR3 sequence: CASGGAVSSYNEQFF. CDR3 in DNA: TGTGCCAGCGGAGGAGCGGTGAGCTCCTACAATGAGCAGTTCTTC. The whole variable domain, filled in from reference TRBV7-2 and TRBJ2-1, reads GAGVSQSPSNKVTEKGKDVELRCDPISGHTALYWYRQSLGQGLEFLIYFQGNSAPDKSGLPSDRFSAERTGGSVSTLTIQRTQQEDSAVYLCASGGAVSSYNEQFFGPGTRLTVL.

V is TRBV5-4 and J is TRBJ1-1, with D possibly being TRBD1 (5 bases). V gave up 5 bases and J gave up 1 base, with 15 bases separating them. CDR3 length: 15 residues. CDR1 is SGHNT and CDR2 is YYREEE in the germline V gene (reference sequence). The CDR3 DNA is TGTGCCAGCAGGCGGTTGGACGGACAGAACACTGAAGCTTTCTTT. Protein sequence: CASRRLDGQNTEAFF.

CDR3 DNA sequence: TGTGCCAGCAGTGGGACCTCGGCGGGAGGAATCTACGAGCAGTACTTC. It encodes CASSGTSAGGIYEQYF. The rearrangement joins TRBV6-4 to TRBJ2-7, with 8 bases aligning to TRBD2. Germline assignment: CDR1 MRHNA and CDR2 SNTAGT. This CDR3 is 16 amino acids long. V was clipped by 4 bases and J by 3 bases; unmatched bases: 11.

The chain is built from TRBV7-2 and TRBJ2-1, with 12 bases that match TRBD2. The CDR3 spans 14 residues. The trim removed 1 base at V and 8 bases at J, leaving 0 bases unmatched. In germline, CDR1 is SGHTA, CDR2 FQGNSA. The CDR3 here is CASSLGLAGDEQFF. CDR3 nucleotide sequence: TGTGCCAGCAGCTTAGGACTAGCGGGAGATGAGCAGTTCTTC.

This clone has a handful of counts. The rearrangement uses TRBV2 and TRBJ2-3; D unclear. CDR1 is SNHLY and CDR2 is FYNNEI in the germline V gene. This CDR3 comprises 14 residues. Between the trimmed V and J ends, which lost 8 bases and 2 bases, there was a span of 14 bases. The CDR3 reads CASFGPTPTDTQYF. The CDR3 DNA reads TGTGCCAGCTTCGGCCCGACTCCCACAGATACGCAGTATTTT.

The V call is TRBV5-4, the J call TRBJ1-2, with D possibly matching TRBD1 (6 bases). V lost 5 bases and J 0 bases, leaving 11 bases between the germline ends. The CDR3 has 14 amino acids. Germline loops: CDR1 SGHNT, CDR2 YYREEE (reference sequence). The CDR3 DNA follows: TGTGCCAGCAGTCCTCAGGGGTCTAACTATGGCTACACCTTC. As protein: CASSPQGSNYGYTF.